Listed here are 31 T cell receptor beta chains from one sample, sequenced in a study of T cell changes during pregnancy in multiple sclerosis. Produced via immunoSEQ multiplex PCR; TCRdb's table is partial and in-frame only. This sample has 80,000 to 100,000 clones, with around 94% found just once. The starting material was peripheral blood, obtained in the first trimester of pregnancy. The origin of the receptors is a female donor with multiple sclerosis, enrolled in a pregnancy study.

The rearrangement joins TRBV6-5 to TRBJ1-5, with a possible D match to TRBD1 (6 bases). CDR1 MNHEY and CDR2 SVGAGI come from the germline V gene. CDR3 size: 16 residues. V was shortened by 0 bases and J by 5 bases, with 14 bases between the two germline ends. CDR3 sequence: CASSYSGWDTDQPQHF. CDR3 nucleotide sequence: TGTGCCAGCAGTTACTCGGGATGGGACACCGATCAGCCCCAGCATTTT.

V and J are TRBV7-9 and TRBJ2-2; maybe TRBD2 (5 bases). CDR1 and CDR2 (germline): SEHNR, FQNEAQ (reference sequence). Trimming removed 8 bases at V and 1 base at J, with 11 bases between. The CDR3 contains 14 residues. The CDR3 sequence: CASGSGMNTGELFF. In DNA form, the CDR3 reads TGTGCCAGCGGATCCGGGATGAACACCGGGGAGCTGTTTTTT.

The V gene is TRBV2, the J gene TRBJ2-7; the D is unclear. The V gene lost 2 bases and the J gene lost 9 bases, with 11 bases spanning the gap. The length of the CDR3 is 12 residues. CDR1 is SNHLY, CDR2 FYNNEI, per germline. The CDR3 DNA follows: TGTGCCAGCAGTGAATCGGCGGTCGCGCAGTACTTC. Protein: CASSESAVAQYF. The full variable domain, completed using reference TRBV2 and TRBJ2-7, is EPEVTQTPSHQVTQMGQEVILRCVPISNHLYFYWYRQILGQKVEFLVSFYNNEISEKSEIFDDQFSVERPDGSNFTLKIRSTKLEDSAMYFCASSESAVAQYFGPGTRLTVT.

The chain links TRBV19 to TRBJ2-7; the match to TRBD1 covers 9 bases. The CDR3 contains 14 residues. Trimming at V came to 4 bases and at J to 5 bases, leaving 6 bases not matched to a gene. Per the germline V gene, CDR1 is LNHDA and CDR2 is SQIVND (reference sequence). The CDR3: CASSTTGGPNEQYF. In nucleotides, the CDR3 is TGTGCCAGTAGTACGACAGGGGGTCCCAACGAGCAGTACTTC.

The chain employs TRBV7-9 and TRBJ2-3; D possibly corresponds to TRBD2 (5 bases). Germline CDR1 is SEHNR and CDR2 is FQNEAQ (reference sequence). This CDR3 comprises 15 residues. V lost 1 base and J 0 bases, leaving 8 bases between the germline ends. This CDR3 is CASSLEGGSTDTQYF. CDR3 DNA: TGTGCCAGCAGCTTAGAAGGCGGGAGCACAGATACGCAGTATTTT.

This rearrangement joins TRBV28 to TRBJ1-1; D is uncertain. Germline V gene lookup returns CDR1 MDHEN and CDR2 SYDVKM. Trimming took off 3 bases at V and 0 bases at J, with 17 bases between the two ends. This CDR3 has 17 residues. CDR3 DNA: TGTGCCAGCAGTTTGACACGACACTTATCCCTGAACACTGAAGCTTTCTTT. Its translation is CASSLTRHLSLNTEAFF.

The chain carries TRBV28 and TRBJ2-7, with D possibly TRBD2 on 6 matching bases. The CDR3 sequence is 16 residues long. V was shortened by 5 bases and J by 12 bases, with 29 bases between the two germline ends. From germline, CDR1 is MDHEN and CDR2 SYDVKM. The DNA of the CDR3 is TGTGCCAGCAGTCCCCTCCCTGGGACTTCCAAAGGGGAGTGGTACTTC. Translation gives CASSPLPGTSKGEWYF.

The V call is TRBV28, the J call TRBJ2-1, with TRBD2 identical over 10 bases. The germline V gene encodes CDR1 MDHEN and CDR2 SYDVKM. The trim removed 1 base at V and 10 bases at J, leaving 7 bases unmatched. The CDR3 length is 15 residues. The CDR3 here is CASSLSLAGEKEQFF. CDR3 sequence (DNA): TGTGCCAGCAGTTTATCGCTAGCGGGAGAGAAGGAGCAGTTCTTC.

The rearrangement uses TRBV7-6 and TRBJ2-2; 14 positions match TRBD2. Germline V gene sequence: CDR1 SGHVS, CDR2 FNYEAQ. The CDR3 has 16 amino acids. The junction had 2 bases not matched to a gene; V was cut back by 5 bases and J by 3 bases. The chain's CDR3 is CASSQGLAGDTGELFF. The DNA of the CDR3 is TGTGCCAGCAGCCAGGGACTAGCGGGAGACACCGGGGAGCTGTTTTTT.

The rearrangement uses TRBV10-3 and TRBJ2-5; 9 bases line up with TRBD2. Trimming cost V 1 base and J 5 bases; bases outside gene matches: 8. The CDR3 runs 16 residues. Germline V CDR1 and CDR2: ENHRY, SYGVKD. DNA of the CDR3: TGTGCCATCAGTGAGTTCAGTAGCGGGAGAATGGAGACCCAGTACTTC. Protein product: CAISEFSSGRMETQYF.

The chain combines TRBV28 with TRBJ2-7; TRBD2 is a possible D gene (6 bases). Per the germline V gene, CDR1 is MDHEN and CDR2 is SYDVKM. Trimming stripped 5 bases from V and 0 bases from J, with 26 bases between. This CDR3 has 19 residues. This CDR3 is CASSAISGGHWKSSYEQYF. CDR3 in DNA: TGTGCCAGCAGTGCCATTAGCGGAGGACATTGGAAAAGCTCCTACGAGCAGTACTTC.

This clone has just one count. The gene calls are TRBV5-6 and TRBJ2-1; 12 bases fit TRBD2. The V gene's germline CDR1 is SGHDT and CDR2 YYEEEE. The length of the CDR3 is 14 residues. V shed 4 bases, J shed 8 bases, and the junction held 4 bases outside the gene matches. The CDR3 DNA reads TGTGCCAGCAGCCCTAGCGGGAGGGCCTATGAGCAGTTCTTC. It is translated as CASSPSGRAYEQFF.

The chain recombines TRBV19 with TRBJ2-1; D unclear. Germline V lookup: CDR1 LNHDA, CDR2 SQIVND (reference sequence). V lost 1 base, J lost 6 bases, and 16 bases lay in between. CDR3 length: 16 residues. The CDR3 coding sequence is TGTGCCAGTAGTATAGGGTTCAGAGGCCCTGGCAATGAGCAGTTCTTC. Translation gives CASSIGFRGPGNEQFF.

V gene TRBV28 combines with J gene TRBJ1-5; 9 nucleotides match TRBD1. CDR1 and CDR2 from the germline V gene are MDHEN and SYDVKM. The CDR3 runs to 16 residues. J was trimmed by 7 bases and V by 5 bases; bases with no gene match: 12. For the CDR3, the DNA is TGTGCCAGCAGTCCACTCTCCGGGACAGGGAACCAGCCCCAGCATTTT. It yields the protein CASSPLSGTGNQPQHF.

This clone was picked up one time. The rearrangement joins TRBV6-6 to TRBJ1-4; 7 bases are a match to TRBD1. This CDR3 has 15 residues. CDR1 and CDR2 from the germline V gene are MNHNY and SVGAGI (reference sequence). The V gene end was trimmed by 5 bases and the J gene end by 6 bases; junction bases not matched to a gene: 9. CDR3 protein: CASSSPGGRDEKLFF. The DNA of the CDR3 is TGTGCCAGCAGTAGCCCAGGGGGTAGGGATGAAAAACTGTTTTTT.

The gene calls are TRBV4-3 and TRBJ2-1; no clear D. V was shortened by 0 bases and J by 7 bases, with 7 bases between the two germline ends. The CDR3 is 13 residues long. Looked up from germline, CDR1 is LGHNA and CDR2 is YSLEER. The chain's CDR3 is CASSQDAGNEQFF. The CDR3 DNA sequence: TGCGCCAGCAGCCAAGATGCCGGGAATGAGCAGTTCTTC.

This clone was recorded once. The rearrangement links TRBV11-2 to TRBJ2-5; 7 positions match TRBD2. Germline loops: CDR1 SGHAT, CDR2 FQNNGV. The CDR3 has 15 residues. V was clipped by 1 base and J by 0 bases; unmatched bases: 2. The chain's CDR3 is CASSLGLADQETQYF. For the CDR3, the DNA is TGTGCCAGCAGCTTAGGGCTAGCGGACCAAGAGACCCAGTACTTC. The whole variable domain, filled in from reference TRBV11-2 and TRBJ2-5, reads EAGVAQSPRYKIIEKRQSVAFWCNPISGHATLYWYQQILGQGPKLLIQFQNNGVVDDSQLPKDRFSAERLKGVDSTLKIQPAKLEDSAVYLCASSLGLADQETQYFGPGTRLLVL.

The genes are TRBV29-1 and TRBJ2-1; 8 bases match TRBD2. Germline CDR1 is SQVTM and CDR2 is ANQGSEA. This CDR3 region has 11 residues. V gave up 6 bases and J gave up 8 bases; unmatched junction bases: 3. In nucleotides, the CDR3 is TGCAGCGTGACTAGCGTCGATGAGCAGTTCTTC. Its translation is CSVTSVDEQFF.

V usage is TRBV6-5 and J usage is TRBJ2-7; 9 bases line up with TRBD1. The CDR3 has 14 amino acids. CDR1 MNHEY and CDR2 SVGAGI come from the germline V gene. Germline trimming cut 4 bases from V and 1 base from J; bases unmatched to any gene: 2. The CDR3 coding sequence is TGTGCCAGCAGTTTCGGACAGGGGTCCTACGAGCAGTACTTC. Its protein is CASSFGQGSYEQYF.

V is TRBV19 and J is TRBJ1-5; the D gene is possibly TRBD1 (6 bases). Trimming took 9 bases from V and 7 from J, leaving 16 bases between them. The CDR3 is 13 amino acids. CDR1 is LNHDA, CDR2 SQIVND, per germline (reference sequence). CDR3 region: CARPSGVEQPQHF. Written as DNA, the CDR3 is TGTGCCAGGCCGTCAGGGGTAGAGCAGCCCCAGCATTTT.

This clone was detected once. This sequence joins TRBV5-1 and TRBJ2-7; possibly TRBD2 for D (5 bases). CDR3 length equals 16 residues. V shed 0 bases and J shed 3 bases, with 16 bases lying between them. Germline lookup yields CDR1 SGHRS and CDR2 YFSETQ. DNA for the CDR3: TGCGCCAGCAGCTTGGGGACCGCGGGTTCCCACTACGAGCAGTACTTC. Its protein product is CASSLGTAGSHYEQYF.

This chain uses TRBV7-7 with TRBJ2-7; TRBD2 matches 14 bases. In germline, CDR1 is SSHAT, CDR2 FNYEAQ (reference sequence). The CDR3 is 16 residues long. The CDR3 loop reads CALTPGLAGAVGEQYF. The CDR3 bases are TGTGCTCTCACGCCGGGACTAGCGGGAGCGGTTGGGGAGCAGTACTTC.

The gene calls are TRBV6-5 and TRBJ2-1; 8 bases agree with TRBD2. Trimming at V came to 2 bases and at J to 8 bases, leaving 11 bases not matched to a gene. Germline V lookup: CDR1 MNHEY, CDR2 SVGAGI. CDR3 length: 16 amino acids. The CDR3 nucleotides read TGTGCCAGCAGTTACCTCGGACTAGCAGGTTCGGATGAGCAGTTCTTC. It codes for CASSYLGLAGSDEQFF.

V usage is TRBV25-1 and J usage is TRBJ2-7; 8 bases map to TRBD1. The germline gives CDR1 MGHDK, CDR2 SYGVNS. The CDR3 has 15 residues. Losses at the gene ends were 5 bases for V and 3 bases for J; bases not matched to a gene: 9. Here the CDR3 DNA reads TGTGCCAGCAGTCTCAGGGGGCGTAGCGTCTACGAGCAGTACTTC. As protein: CASSLRGRSVYEQYF.

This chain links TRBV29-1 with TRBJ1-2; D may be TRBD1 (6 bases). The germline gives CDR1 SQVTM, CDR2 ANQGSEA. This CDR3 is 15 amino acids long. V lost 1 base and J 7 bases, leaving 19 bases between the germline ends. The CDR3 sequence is CSVEGEKGGIGGYTF. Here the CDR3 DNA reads TGCAGCGTTGAAGGTGAAAAGGGGGGGATTGGTGGCTACACCTTC.

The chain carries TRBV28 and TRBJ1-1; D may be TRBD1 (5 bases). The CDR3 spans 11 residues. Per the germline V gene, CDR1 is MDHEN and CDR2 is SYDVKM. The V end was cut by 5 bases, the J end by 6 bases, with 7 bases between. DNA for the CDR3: TGTGCCAGCAGTAGGACATCTGAAGCTTTCTTT. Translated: CASSRTSEAFF.

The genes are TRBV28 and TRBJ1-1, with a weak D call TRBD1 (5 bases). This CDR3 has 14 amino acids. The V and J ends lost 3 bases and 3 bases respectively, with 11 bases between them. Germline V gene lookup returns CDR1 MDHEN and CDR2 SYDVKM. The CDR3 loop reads CASSFLIGDTEAFF. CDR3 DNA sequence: TGTGCCAGCAGTTTTTTGATAGGGGACACTGAAGCTTTCTTT.

The CDR3 DNA follows: TGTGCCAGCAGCTTCCAGGAAACCTACAATGAGCAGTTCTTC. The encoded protein is CASSFQETYNEQFF. V gene TRBV7-9 combines with J gene TRBJ2-1; D is uncertain. This CDR3 is 14 amino acids long. The germline gives CDR1 SEHNR, CDR2 FQNEAQ (reference sequence). The V and J ends lost 3 bases and 2 bases respectively, with 8 bases between them.

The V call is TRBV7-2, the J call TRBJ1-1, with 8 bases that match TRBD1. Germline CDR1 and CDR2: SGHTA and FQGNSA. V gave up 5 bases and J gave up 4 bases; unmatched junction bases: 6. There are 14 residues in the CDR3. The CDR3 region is CASSAQTGGTEAFF. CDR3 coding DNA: TGTGCCAGCAGCGCGCAAACAGGGGGCACTGAAGCTTTCTTT.

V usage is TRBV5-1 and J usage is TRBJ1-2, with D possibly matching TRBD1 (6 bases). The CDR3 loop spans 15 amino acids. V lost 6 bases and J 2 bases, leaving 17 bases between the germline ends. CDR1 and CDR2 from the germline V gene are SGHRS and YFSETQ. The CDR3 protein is CASTQGDRRNYGYTF. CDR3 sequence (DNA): TGCGCCAGCACCCAAGGAGACAGGAGAAACTATGGCTACACCTTC.

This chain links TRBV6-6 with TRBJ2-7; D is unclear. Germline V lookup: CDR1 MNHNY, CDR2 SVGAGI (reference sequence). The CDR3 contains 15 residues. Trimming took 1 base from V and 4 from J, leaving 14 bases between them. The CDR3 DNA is TGTGCCAGCAGTTACTACCCCGATAGTGGTTACGAGCAGTACTTC. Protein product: CASSYYPDSGYEQYF.